This paragraph covers one T cell receptor (beta chain) sequence. What it binds is unknown. Germline values: CDR1 SGHAT, CDR2 FQNNGV. This CDR3 is built from 16 residues. V shed 1 base and J 4 bases; nucleotides not matched to a gene: 5. This PCR relied on a set of 60 Vbeta primers and 13 Jbeta primers. The protocol was immunoSEQ multiplex PCR, while the TCRdb copy is restricted to in-frame clones and leaves out a portion. Here the sample spans 150,000 to 200,000 clones, 70% to 85% being singletons. The sample originates from a study of cytomegalovirus exposure and HLA in healthy donors. Study-wide context: Across 300 to 400 genotyped donors, just over 80% landed in the Caucasian-associated ancestry cluster. Notes on the study in general: In an earlier analysis, about 90% or about 30%: the productive usage of most TCR beta V segments. Cytomegalovirus status, reportedly, was diagnosed with high specificity and sensitivity by the classifier. There were around 160 TCR beta chains listed as cytomegalovirus-associated.

This chain uses TRBV11-2 with TRBJ2-5; TRBD2 matches at 11 bases. Sequencing used PBMCs. The TCR was taken from a man in his forties or fifties in good health and CMV-seronegative. The CDR3: CASSLVNSGRGETQYF. The CDR3 bases are TGTGCCAGCAGCTTAGTGAATAGCGGGAGGGGAGAGACCCAGTACTTC.